These T cell receptor beta chains were read from a single sample in a study of shared clonotypes between healthy human individuals. Using immunoSEQ multiplex PCR, the repertoire was profiled, and TCRdb retains in-frame clones only, with some absent. The sample includes under 850,000 clones, roughly 72% of them seen just once. Sequencing was done on a sample of memory CD4+ T cells sorted from blood. These receptors all stem from a woman aged 25 to 39 in good health. Each CDR3 is given with its conserved first and last residue. Fields, in order: V gene, clone size, D gene, J gene, CDR3 DNA, CDR3 protein. The D gene is left open where the match is weak. Size is stated for part of the rows, as once, few or many counts, or as a class when the clone is expanded.

v_gene: TRBV7-8
abundance: few
d_gene: TRBD2
j_gene: TRBJ2-5
CDR3nt: TGTGCCAGCTCACACCGGACTAGCGGGAGGGGAGAGACCCAGTACTTC
CDR3aa: CASSHRTSGRGETQYF

v_gene: TRBV5-1
abundance: .
d_gene: .
j_gene: TRBJ1-1
CDR3nt: TGCGCCAGCAGGGTCACGGGGAACACTGAAGCTTTCTTT
CDR3aa: CASRVTGNTEAFF

v_gene: TRBV5-1
abundance: .
d_gene: .
j_gene: TRBJ2-3
CDR3nt: TGCGCCAGCAGCTTGGAGGCTCGTTACGACACAGATACGCAGTATTTT
CDR3aa: CASSLEARYDTDTQYF

v_gene: TRBV27
abundance: few
d_gene: TRBD1
j_gene: TRBJ1-5
CDR3nt: TGTGCCAGCAGTCGGGGGACAGGAGACTATAGCAATCAGCCCCAGCATTTT
CDR3aa: CASSRGTGDYSNQPQHF

v_gene: TRBV27
abundance: once
d_gene: TRBD2
j_gene: TRBJ2-1
CDR3nt: TGTGCCAGCAGTTACACTAGCGGGAGCTACAATGAGCAGTTCTTC
CDR3aa: CASSYTSGSYNEQFF

v_gene: TRBV21-1
abundance: .
d_gene: .
j_gene: TRBJ2-3
CDR3nt: TGTGCCAGCAGCAAAGGGGAACCTCGAACTGATACGCAGTATTTT
CDR3aa: CASSKGEPRTDTQYF

v_gene: TRBV19
abundance: .
d_gene: .
j_gene: TRBJ1-5
CDR3nt: TGTGCCAGTAGTAGATCCTCCACCGGAGGTCGGAATCAGCCCCAGCATTTT
CDR3aa: CASSRSSTGGRNQPQHF

v_gene: TRBV7-9
abundance: .
d_gene: .
j_gene: TRBJ2-3
CDR3nt: TGTGCCAGCAGTGAGGGGCCAACTAGCACAGATACGCAGTATTTT
CDR3aa: CASSEGPTSTDTQYF

v_gene: TRBV11-2
abundance: .
d_gene: .
j_gene: TRBJ1-5
CDR3nt: TGTGCCAGCAGCTTAGGGGGACCGGTGGGGTATCAGCCCCAGCATTTT
CDR3aa: CASSLGGPVGYQPQHF

v_gene: TRBV19
abundance: .
d_gene: TRBD1
j_gene: TRBJ2-2
CDR3nt: TGTGCCAGTAGACCCGGGACAGGGTTTACCGGGGAGCTGTTTTTT
CDR3aa: CASRPGTGFTGELFF

v_gene: TRBV11-2
abundance: .
d_gene: TRBD1
j_gene: TRBJ1-3
CDR3nt: TGTGCCAGCAGCGGACAGGGCTCTGGAAACACCATATATTTT
CDR3aa: CASSGQGSGNTIYF

v_gene: TRBV6-6
abundance: .
d_gene: .
j_gene: TRBJ1-1
CDR3nt: TGTGCCAGCAGTAATACGGAGCTGGGGGACACTGAAGCTTTCTTT
CDR3aa: CASSNTELGDTEAFF

v_gene: TRBV18
abundance: .
d_gene: .
j_gene: TRBJ2-1
CDR3nt: TGTGCCAGCTCACCACTCGCTCAGGCCATTAATGAGCAGTTCTTC
CDR3aa: CASSPLAQAINEQFF

v_gene: TRBV25-1
abundance: few
d_gene: TRBD1
j_gene: TRBJ2-1
CDR3nt: TGTGCCAGCAGTGCGAACCGGGACAGAGAATACAATGAGCAGTTCTTC
CDR3aa: CASSANRDREYNEQFF

v_gene: TRBV2
abundance: .
d_gene: .
j_gene: TRBJ2-7
CDR3nt: TGTGCCAGCAGTGAAGCGGTAGCCCCCTACGAGCAGTACTTC
CDR3aa: CASSEAVAPYEQYF

v_gene: TRBV5-1
abundance: many
d_gene: .
j_gene: TRBJ1-4
CDR3nt: TGCGCCAGCAGCTTCTCTAGCACGGATGAAAAACTGTTTTTT
CDR3aa: CASSFSSTDEKLFF

v_gene: TRBV7-3
abundance: few
d_gene: .
j_gene: TRBJ2-2
CDR3nt: TGTGCCAGCAGCTTAACGAGGCCCACCGGGGAGCTGTTTTTT
CDR3aa: CASSLTRPTGELFF

v_gene: TRBV6-5
abundance: .
d_gene: .
j_gene: TRBJ2-7
CDR3nt: TGTGCCAGCAGTTACTCGAATAGGGGTTGGGCCTACGAGCAGTACTTC
CDR3aa: CASSYSNRGWAYEQYF

v_gene: TRBV7-9
abundance: .
d_gene: .
j_gene: TRBJ2-5
CDR3nt: TGTGCCAGCAGCTTAGGGGGGGTTGAGACCCAGTACTTC
CDR3aa: CASSLGGVETQYF

v_gene: TRBV28
abundance: .
d_gene: TRBD1
j_gene: TRBJ1-2
CDR3nt: TGTGCCAGCAGCCTAGGACAGGAAACCTATGGCTACACCTTC
CDR3aa: CASSLGQETYGYTF

v_gene: TRBV28
abundance: .
d_gene: .
j_gene: TRBJ1-1
CDR3nt: TGTGCCAGCAGTCCAGACAGTTTCACTGAAGCTTTCTTT
CDR3aa: CASSPDSFTEAFF

v_gene: TRBV2
abundance: once
d_gene: .
j_gene: TRBJ2-7
CDR3nt: TGTGCCAGCAGTGGGAAATACGAGCAGTACTTC
CDR3aa: CASSGKYEQYF

v_gene: TRBV10-1
abundance: .
d_gene: .
j_gene: TRBJ2-3
CDR3nt: TGCGCCAGCAGTGAGGGTTATCGGGGCACAGATACGCAGTATTTT
CDR3aa: CASSEGYRGTDTQYF

v_gene: TRBV4-3
abundance: .
d_gene: TRBD2
j_gene: TRBJ2-1
CDR3nt: TGCGCCAGCAGCTTGGGAGGGAGTACCTACAATGAGCAGTTCTTC
CDR3aa: CASSLGGSTYNEQFF

v_gene: TRBV9
abundance: .
d_gene: TRBD2
j_gene: TRBJ2-3
CDR3nt: TGTGCCAGCAGCGTAGCTCTAGCGGGGGGGAACACAGATACGCAGTATTTT
CDR3aa: CASSVALAGGNTDTQYF

v_gene: TRBV6-1
abundance: .
d_gene: .
j_gene: TRBJ1-4
CDR3nt: TGTGCCAGCAGTGGGAAACAGGTTGGCGAAAAACTGTTTTTT
CDR3aa: CASSGKQVGEKLFF

v_gene: TRBV18
abundance: .
d_gene: .
j_gene: TRBJ2-7
CDR3nt: TGTGCCAGCTCACCCACTGCTTCCGGGACTCTTTCCTACGAGCAGTACTTC
CDR3aa: CASSPTASGTLSYEQYF

v_gene: TRBV6-6
abundance: .
d_gene: TRBD2
j_gene: TRBJ2-1
CDR3nt: TGTGCCAGCAGCCAAGCCGGGACTAGGCACAATGAGCAGTTCTTC
CDR3aa: CASSQAGTRHNEQFF

v_gene: TRBV28
abundance: few
d_gene: .
j_gene: TRBJ1-5
CDR3nt: TGTGCCAGCCTTGGGAGCACTAGCAATCAGCCCCAGCATTTT
CDR3aa: CASLGSTSNQPQHF

v_gene: TRBV19
abundance: .
d_gene: .
j_gene: TRBJ1-4
CDR3nt: TGTGCCAGTAGCGACCAGACCGGGGCCGGGAATGAAAAACTGTTTTTT
CDR3aa: CASSDQTGAGNEKLFF

v_gene: TRBV2
abundance: .
d_gene: .
j_gene: TRBJ1-1
CDR3nt: TGTGCCAGCAGTGAAAGCGGACTGGAGGCTGAAGCTTTCTTT
CDR3aa: CASSESGLEAEAFF

v_gene: TRBV28
abundance: .
d_gene: .
j_gene: TRBJ2-5
CDR3nt: TGTGCCAGCACCAGGAACAAAGAGACCCAGTACTTC
CDR3aa: CASTRNKETQYF

v_gene: TRBV28
abundance: .
d_gene: .
j_gene: TRBJ2-6
CDR3nt: TGTGCCAGCAGAAAAGACCCTCCAGCTGGGGCCAACGTCCTGACTTTC
CDR3aa: CASRKDPPAGANVLTF

v_gene: TRBV7-8
abundance: .
d_gene: TRBD1
j_gene: TRBJ2-7
CDR3nt: TGTGCCAGCAGCTCGCCTCCGGACAGGGGGCTATACGAGCAGTACTTC
CDR3aa: CASSSPPDRGLYEQYF

v_gene: TRBV2
abundance: .
d_gene: .
j_gene: TRBJ2-1
CDR3nt: TGTGCCAGCAGCGTAGGTGGGGAGCAGTTCTTC
CDR3aa: CASSVGGEQFF